One T cell receptor beta chain is described in this entry. This CDR3 region has 14 residues. V was cut by 0 bases and J by 4 bases, with 7 bases left in between. In germline, CDR1 is LGHNA, CDR2 YSLEER. The sample is drawn from a study of identifying expanded T cells in peripheral blood. Generated by immunoSEQ multiplex PCR, the TCRdb table keeps only in-frame clones and is missing some. The sample includes approximately 83,000 clones, 80% to 90% of them seen just once. The clonotype originates from a person aged 18 to 70 in good health. Sequencing was performed on blood. The rearrangement uses TRBV4-3 and TRBJ1-5; D is perhaps TRBD1 (5 bases). The CDR3 DNA is TGCGCCAGCAGCCAAGATGGGGGAAATCAGCCCCAGCATTTT. It specifies CASSQDGGNQPQHF.